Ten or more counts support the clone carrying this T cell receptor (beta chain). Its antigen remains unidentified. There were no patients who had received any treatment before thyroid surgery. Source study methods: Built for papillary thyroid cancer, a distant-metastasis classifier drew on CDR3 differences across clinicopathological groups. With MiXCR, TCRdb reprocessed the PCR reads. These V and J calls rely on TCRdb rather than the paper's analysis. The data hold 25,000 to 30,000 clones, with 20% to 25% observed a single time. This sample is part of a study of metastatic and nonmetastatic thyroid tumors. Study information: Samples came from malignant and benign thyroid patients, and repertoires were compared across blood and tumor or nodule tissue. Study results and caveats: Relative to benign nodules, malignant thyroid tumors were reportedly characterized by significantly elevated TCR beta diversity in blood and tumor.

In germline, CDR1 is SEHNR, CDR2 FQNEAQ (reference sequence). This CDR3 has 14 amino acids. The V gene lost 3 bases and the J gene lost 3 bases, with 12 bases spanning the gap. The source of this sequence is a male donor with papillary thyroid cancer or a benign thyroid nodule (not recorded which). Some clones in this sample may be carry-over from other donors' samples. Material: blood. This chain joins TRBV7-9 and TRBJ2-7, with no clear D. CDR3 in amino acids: CASSFRDAGYEQYF. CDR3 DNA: TGTGCCAGCAGCTTTCGAGACGCAGGCTACGAGCAGTACTTC.